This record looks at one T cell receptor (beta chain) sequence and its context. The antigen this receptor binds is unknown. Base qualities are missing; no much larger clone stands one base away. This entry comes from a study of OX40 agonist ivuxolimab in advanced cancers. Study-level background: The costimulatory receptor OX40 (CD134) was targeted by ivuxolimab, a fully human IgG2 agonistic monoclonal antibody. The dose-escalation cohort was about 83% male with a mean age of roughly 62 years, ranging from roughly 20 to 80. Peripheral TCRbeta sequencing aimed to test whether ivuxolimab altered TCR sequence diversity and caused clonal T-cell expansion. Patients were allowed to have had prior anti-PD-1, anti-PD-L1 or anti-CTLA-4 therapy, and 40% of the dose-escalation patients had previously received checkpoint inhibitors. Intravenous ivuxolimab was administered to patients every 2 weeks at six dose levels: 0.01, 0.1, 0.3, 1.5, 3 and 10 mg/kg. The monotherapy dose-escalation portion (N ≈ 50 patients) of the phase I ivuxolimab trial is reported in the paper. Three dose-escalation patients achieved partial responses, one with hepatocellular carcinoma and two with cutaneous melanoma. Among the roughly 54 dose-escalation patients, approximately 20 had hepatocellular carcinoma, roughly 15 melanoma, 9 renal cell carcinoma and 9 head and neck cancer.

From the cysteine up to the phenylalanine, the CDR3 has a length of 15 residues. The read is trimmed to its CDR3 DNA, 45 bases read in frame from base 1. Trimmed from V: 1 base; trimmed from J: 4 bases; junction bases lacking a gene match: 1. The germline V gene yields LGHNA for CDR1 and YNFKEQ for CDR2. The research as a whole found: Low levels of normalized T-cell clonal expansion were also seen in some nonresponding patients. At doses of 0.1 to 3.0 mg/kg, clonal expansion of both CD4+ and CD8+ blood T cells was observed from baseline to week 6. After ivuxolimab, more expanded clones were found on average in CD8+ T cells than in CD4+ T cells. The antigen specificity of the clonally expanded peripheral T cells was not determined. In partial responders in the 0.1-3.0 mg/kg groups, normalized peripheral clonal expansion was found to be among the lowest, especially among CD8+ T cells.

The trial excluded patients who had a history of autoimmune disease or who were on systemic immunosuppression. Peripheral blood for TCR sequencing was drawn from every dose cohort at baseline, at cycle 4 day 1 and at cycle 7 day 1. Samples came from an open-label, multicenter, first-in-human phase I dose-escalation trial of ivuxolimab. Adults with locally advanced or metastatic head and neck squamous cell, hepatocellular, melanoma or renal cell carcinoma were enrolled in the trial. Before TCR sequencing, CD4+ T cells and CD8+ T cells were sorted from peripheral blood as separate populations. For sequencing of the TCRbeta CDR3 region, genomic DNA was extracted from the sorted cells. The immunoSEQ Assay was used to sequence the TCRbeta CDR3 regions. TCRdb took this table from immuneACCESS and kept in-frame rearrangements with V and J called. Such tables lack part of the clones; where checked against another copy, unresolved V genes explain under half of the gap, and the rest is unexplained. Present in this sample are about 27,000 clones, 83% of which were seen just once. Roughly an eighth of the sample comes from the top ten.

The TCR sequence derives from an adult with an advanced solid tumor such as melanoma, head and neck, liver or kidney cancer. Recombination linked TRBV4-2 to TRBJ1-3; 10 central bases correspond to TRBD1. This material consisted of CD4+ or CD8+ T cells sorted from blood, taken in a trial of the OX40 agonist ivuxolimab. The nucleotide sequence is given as TGTGCCAGCAGCCAAGGGACAGGGGGAGGAAACACCATATATTTT. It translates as CASSQGTGGGNTIYF.